The clone carrying this TCR beta chain was counted between two and nine times. Within the library, unique molecular identifiers were attached to each individual cDNA molecule. TCRdb processed the 5' RACE reads anew with MiXCR; each CDR3 protein has one entry. The data contain about 81,000 distinct CDR3 sequences, roughly 7.7% of them singletons. Trimming pared 0 bases from V and 0 bases from J, leaving 3 bases between. The CDR3 extends over 13 amino acids. Germline V CDR1 and CDR2: SGDLS, YYNGEE. These data belong to a study of human T cells and chemical hapten exposure. Total RNA came from unfractionated whole blood.

This sequence joins TRBV9 and TRBJ1-1, with no clear D. This TCR derives from a male donor in good health. CDR3 loop: CASSVEVNTEAFF. The DNA of the CDR3 is TGTGCCAGCAGCGTAGAGGTGAACACTGAAGCTTTCTTT.